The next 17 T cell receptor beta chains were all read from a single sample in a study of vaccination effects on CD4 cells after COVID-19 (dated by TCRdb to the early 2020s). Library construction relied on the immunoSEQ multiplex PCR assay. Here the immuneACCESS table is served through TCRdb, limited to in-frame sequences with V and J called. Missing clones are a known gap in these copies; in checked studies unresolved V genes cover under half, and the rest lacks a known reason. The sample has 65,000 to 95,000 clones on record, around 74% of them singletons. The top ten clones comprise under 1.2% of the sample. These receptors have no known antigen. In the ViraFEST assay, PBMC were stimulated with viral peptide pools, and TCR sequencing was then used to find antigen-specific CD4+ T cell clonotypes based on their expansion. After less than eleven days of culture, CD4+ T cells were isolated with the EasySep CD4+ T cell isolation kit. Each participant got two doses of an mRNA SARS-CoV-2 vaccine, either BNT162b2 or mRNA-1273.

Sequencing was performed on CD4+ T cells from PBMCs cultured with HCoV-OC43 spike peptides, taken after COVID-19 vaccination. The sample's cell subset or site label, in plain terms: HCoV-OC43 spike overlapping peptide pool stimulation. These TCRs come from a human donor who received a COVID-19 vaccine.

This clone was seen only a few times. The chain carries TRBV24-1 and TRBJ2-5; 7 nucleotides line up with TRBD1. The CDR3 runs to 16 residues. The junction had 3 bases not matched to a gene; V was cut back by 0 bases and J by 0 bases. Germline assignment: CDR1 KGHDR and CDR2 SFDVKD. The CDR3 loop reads CATSDLSRGNQETQYF. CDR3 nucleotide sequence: TGTGCCACCAGTGATTTGTCCAGGGGGAACCAAGAGACCCAGTACTTC.

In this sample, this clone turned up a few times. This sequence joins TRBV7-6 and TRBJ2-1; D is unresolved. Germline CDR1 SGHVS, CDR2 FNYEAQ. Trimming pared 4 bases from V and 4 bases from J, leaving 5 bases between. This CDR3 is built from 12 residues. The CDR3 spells CASSSGYNEQFF. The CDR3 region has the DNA TGTGCCAGCAGCTCTGGGTACAATGAGCAGTTCTTC. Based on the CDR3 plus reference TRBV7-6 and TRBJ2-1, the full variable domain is GAGVSQSPRYKVTKRGQDVALRCDPISGHVSLYWYRQALGQGPEFLTYFNYEAQQDKSGLPNDRFSAERPEGSISTLTIQRTEQRDSAMYRCASSSGYNEQFFGPGTRLTVL.

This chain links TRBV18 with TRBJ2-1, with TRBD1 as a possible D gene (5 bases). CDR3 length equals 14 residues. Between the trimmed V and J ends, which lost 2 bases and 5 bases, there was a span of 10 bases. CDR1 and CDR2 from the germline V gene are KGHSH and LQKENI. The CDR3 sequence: CASSPGARNNEQFF. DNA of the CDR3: TGTGCCAGCTCACCAGGGGCGCGAAACAATGAGCAGTTCTTC.

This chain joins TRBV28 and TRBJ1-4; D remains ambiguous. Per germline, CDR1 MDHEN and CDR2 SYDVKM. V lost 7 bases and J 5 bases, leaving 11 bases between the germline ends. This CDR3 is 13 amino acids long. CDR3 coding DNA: TGTGCCAGCATTAGGGCTTCAAATGAAAAACTGTTTTTT. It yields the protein CASIRASNEKLFF.

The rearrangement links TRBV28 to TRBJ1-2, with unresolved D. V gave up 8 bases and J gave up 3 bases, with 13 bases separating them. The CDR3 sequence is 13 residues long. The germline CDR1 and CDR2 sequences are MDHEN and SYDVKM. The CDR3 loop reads CASWKRGDYGYTF. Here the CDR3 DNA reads TGTGCCAGCTGGAAGCGGGGTGACTATGGCTACACCTTC.

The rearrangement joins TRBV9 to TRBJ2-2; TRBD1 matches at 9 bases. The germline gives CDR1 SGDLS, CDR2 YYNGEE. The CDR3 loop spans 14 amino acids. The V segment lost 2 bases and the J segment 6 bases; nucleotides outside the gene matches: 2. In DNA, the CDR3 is TGTGCCAGCAGCGTCGACAGGGGGGCCGGGGAGCTGTTTTTT. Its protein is CASSVDRGAGELFF.

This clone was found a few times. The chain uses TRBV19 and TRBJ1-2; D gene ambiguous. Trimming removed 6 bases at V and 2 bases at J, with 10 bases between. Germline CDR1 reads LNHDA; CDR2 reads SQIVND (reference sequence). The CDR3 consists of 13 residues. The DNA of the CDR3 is TGTGCCAGTAGGATATCAGAGAACTATGGCTACACCTTC. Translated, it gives CASRISENYGYTF.

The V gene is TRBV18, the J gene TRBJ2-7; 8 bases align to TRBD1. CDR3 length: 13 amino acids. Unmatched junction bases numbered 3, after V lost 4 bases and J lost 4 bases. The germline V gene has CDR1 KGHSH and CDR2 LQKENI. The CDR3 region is CASSQGTGYEQYV. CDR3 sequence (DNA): TGTGCCAGCTCACAGGGGACAGGTTACGAGCAGTACGTC.

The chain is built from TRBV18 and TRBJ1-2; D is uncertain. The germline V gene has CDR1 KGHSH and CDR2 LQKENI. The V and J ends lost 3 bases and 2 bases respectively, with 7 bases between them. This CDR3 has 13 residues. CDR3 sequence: CASSPPENYGYTF. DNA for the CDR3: TGTGCCAGCTCACCCCCCGAAAACTATGGCTACACCTTC. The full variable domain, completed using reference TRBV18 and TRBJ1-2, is NAGVMQNPRHLVRRRGQEARLRCSPMKGHSHVYWYRQLPEEGLKFMVYLQKENIIDESGMPKERFSAEFPKEGPSILRIQQVVRGDSAAYFCASSPPENYGYTFGSGTRLTVV.

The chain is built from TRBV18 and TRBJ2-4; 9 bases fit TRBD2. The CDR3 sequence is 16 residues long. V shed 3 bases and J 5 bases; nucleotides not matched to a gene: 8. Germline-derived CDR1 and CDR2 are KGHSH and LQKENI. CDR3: CASSPLAGGQQNIQYF. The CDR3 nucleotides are TGTGCCAGCTCACCCTTGGCGGGGGGGCAGCAAAACATTCAGTACTTC. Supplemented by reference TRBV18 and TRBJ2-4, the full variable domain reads NAGVMQNPRHLVRRRGQEARLRCSPMKGHSHVYWYRQLPEEGLKFMVYLQKENIIDESGMPKERFSAEFPKEGPSILRIQQVVRGDSAAYFCASSPLAGGQQNIQYFGAGTRLSVL.

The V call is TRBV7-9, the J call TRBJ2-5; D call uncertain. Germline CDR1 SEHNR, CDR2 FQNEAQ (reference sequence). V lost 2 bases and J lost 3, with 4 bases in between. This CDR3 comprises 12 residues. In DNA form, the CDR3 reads TGTGCCAGCAGCTTAACTGAAGAGACCCAGTACTTC. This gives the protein CASSLTEETQYF.

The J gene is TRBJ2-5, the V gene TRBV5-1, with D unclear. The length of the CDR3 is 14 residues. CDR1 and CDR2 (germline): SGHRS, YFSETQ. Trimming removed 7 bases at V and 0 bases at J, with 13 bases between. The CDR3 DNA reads TGCGCCAGCGGCCAGAGACCCAACCAAGAGACCCAGTACTTC. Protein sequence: CASGQRPNQETQYF.

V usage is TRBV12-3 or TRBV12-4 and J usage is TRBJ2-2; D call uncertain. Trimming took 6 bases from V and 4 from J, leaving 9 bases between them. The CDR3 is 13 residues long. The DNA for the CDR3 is TGTGCCAGCAGCGTATCTCGCACCGGGGAGCTGTTTTTT. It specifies CASSVSRTGELFF.

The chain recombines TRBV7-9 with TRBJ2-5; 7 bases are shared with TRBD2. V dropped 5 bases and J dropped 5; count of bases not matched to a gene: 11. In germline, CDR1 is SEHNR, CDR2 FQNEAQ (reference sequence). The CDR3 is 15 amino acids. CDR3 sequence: CASSPSGGFSETQYF. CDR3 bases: TGTGCCAGCAGCCCGTCCGGGGGGTTCAGCGAGACCCAGTACTTC.

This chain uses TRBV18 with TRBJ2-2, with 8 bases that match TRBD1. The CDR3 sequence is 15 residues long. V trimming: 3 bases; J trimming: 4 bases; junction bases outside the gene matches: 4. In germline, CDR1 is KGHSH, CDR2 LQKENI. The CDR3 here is CASSPDRAPTGELFF. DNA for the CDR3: TGTGCCAGCTCACCGGACAGGGCCCCCACCGGGGAGCTGTTTTTT. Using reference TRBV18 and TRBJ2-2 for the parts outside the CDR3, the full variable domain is NAGVMQNPRHLVRRRGQEARLRCSPMKGHSHVYWYRQLPEEGLKFMVYLQKENIIDESGMPKERFSAEFPKEGPSILRIQQVVRGDSAAYFCASSPDRAPTGELFFGEGSRLTVL.

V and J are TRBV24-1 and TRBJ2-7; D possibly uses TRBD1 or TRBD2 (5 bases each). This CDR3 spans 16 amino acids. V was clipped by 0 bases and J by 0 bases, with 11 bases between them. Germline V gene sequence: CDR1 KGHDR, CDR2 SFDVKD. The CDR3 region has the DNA TGTGCCACCAGTGATTTGCTGGCAGGGACCTCCTACGAGCAGTACGTC. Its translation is CATSDLLAGTSYEQYV.

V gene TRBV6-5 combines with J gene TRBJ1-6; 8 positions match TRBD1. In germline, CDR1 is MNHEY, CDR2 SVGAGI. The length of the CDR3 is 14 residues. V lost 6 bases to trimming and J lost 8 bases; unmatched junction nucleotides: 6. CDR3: CASRVTGVYSPLHF. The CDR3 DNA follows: TGTGCCAGCAGGGTGACAGGGGTCTATTCACCCCTCCACTTT.